Sequencing of this TCR beta chain was carried out in a study of T cell repertoires in cytomegalovirus infection. Using its own MiXCR run on the reads, TCRdb lists one record per CDR3 protein. The sample holds about 150,000 distinct CDR3 sequences, around 32% seen once. General study points: Dominating the ex vivo response were TCR beta clonotypes that were CMV-specific and HLA-C-restricted.

About this clonotype itself: Antigen specificity is unknown.

The CDR3 extends over 12 amino acids. In germline, CDR1 is SQVTM, CDR2 ANQGSEA. The chain links TRBV29-1 to TRBJ1-1, with D possibly being TRBD1 (6 bases). Source: CD8+ T cells from cultured PBMCs, taken from culture after CMV antigen stimulation. This clonotype was sampled from a human donor in good health (CMV status not recorded). Some clones in this sample may be carry-over from other donors' samples. CDR3 in amino acids: CTTRGRDTEAFF. CDR3 in DNA: TGCACCACGAGGGGGAGGGACACTGAAGCTTTCTTT.